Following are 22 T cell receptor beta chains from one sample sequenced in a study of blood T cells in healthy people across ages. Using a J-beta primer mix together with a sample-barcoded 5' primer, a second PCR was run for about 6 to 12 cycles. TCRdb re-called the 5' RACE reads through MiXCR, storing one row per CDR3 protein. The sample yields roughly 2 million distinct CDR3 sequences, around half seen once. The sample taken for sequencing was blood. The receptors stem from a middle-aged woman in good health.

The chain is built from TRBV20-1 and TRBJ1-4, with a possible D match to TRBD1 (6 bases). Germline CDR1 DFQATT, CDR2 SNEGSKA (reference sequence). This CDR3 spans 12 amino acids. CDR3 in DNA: TGCAGCGCAAGGGGGGCTAATGAAAAACTGTTTTTT. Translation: CSARGANEKLFF.

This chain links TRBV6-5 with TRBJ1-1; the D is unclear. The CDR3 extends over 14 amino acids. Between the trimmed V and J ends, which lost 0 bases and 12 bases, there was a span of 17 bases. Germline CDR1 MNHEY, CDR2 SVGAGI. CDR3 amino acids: CASSYSWAGRPPFF. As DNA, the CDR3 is TGTGCCAGCAGTTACTCGTGGGCAGGCAGGCCCCCTTTCTTT.

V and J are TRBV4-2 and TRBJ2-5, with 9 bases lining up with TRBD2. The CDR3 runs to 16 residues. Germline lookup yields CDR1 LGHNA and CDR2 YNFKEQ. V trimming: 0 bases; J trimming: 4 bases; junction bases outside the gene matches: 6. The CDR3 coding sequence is TGTGCCAGCAGCCAAGAACTGGGCGGGGGGGGAGAGACCCAGTACTTC. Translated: CASSQELGGGGETQYF.

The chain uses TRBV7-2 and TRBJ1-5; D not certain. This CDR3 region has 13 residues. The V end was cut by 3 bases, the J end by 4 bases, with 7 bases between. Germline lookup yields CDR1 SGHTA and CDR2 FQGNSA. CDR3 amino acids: CASSFVGNQPQHF. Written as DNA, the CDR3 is TGTGCCAGCAGCTTCGTCGGTAATCAGCCCCAGCATTTT.

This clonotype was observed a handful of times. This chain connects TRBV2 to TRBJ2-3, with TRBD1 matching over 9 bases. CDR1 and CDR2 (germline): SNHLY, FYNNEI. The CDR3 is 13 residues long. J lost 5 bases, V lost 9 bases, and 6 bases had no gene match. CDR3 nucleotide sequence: TGTGCCAGAGGACAGGGGAGGGGAGATACGCAGTATTTT. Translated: CARGQGRGDTQYF.

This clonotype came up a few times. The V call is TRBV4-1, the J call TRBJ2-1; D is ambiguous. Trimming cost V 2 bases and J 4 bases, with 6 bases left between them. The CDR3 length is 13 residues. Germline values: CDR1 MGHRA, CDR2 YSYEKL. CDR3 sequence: CASSQPAYNEQFF. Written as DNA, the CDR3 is TGCGCCAGCAGCCAACCAGCGTACAATGAGCAGTTCTTC.

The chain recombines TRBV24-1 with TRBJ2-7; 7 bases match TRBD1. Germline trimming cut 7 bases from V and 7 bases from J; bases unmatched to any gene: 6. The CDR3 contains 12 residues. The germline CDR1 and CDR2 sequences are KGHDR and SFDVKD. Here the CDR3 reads CATRGDSREQYF. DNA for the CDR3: TGTGCCACCAGGGGGGACAGTCGGGAGCAGTACTTC.

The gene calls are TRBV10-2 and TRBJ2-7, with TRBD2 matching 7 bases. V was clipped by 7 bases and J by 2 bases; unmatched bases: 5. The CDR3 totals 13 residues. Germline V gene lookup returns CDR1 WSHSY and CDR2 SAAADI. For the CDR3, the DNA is TGCGCCAGCACTCAGCGGGGAGCCTACGAGCAGTACTTC. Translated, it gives CASTQRGAYEQYF.

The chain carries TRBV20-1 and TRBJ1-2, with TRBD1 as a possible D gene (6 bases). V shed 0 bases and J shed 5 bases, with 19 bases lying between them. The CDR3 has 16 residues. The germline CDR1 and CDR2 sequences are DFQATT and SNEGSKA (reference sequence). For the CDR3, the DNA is TGCAGTGCTAGAGATCACACCGGGGACAATGGGTATGGCTACACCTTC. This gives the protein CSARDHTGDNGYGYTF.

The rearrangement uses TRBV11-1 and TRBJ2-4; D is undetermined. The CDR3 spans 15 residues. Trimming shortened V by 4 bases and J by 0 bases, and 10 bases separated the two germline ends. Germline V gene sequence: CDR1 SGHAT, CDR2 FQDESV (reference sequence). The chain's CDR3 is CASSSTWVAKNIQYF. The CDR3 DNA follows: TGTGCCAGCAGCTCAACTTGGGTAGCCAAAAACATTCAGTACTTC.

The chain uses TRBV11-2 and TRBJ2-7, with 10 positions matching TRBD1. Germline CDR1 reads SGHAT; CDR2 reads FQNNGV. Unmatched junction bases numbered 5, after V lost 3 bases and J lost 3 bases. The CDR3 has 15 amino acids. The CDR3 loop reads CASSFGTGDGYEQYF. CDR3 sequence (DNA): TGTGCCAGCAGCTTCGGGACAGGGGACGGCTACGAGCAGTACTTC. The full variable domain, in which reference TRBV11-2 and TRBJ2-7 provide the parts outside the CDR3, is EAGVAQSPRYKIIEKRQSVAFWCNPISGHATLYWYQQILGQGPKLLIQFQNNGVVDDSQLPKDRFSAERLKGVDSTLKIQPAKLEDSAVYLCASSFGTGDGYEQYFGPGTRLTVT.

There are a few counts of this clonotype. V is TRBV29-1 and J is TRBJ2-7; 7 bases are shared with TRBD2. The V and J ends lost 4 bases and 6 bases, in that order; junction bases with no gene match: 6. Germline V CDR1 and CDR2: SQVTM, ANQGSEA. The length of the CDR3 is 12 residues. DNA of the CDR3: TGCAGCGTTGGGGGAAGGGAGGGCGAGCAGTACTTC. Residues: CSVGGREGEQYF.

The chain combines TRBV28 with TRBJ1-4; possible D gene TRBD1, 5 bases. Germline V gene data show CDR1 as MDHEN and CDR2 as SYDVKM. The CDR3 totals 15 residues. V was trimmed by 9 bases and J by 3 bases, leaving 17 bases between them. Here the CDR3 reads CASFKAGMANEKLFF. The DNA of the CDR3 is TGTGCCAGTTTCAAGGCAGGGATGGCTAATGAAAAACTGTTTTTT. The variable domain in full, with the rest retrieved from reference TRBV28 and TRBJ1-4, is DVKVTQSSRYLVKRTGEKVFLECVQDMDHENMFWYRQDPGLGLRLIYFSYDVKMKEKGDIPEGYSVSREKKERFSLILESASTNQTSMYLCASFKAGMANEKLFFGSGTQLSVL.

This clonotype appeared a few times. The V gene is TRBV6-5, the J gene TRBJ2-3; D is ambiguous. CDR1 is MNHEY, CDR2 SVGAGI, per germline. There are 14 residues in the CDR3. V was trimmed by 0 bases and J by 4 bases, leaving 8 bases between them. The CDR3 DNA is TGTGCCAGCAGTTACTCGGACCTCGCAGATACGCAGTATTTT. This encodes CASSYSDLADTQYF.

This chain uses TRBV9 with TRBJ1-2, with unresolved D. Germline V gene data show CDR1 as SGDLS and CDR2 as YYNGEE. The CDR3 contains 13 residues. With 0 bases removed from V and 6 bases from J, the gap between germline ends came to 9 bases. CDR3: CASSVAAGNGYTF. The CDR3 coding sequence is TGTGCCAGCAGCGTAGCTGCCGGGAATGGCTACACCTTC.

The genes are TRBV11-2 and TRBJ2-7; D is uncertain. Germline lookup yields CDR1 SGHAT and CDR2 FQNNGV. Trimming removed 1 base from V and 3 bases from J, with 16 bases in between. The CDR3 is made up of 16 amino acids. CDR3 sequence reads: CASSLGSGGPLYEQYF. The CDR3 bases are TGTGCCAGCAGCTTAGGATCAGGTGGACCCCTCTACGAGCAGTACTTC.

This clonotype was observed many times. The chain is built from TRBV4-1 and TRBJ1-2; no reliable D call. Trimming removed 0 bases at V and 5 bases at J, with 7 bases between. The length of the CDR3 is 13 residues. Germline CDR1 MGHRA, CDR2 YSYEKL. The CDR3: CASSQDIGYGYTF. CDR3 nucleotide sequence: TGCGCCAGCAGCCAAGATATAGGGTATGGCTACACCTTC.

Written as DNA, the CDR3 is TGTGCCAGCAGCCCTAGGGGGAGAGGACAGCCGTTTATCGACACCTTC. Amino acid sequence: CASSPRGRGQPFIDTF. The V and J genes are TRBV11-1 and TRBJ1-2, with D perhaps TRBD1 (6 bases). This CDR3 has 16 residues. V was trimmed by 5 bases and J by 12 bases, leaving 28 bases between them. Looked up from germline, CDR1 is SGHAT and CDR2 is FQDESV (reference sequence).

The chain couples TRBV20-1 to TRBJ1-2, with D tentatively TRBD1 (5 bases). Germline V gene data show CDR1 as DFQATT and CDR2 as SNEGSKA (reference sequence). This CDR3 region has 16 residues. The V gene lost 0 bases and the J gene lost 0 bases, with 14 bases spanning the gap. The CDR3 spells CSARDQRDLANYGYTF. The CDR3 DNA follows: TGCAGTGCTAGAGATCAGAGGGACTTAGCTAACTATGGCTACACCTTC.

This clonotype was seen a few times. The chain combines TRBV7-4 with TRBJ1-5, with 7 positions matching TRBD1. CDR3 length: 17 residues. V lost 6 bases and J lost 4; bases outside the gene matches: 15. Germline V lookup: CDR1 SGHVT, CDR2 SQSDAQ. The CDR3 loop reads CASRQRTGGGSNQPQHF. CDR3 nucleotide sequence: TGTGCCAGCAGACAAAGGACAGGTGGGGGCTCAAATCAGCCCCAGCATTTT.

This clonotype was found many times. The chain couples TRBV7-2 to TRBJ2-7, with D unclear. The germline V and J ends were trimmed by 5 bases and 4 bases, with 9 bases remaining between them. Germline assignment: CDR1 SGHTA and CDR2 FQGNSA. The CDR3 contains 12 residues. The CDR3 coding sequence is TGTGCCAGCAGCGGGTTGGGGTACGAGCAGTACTTC. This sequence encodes CASSGLGYEQYF.

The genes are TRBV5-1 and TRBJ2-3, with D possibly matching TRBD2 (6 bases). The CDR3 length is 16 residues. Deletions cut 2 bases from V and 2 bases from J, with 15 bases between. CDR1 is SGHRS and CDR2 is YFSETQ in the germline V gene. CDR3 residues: CASSFGGRLNTDTQYF. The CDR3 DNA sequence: TGCGCCAGCAGCTTCGGAGGGCGGCTTAACACAGATACGCAGTATTTT.